This T cell receptor (beta chain) originates from a study of control samples from healthy donors and cancer patients. The assay was immunoSEQ multiplex PCR, and TCRdb's table has in-frame clones only and misses some. The sample holds about 180,000 clones, 90% to 95% seen once. Germline values: CDR1 SGHKS, CDR2 YYEKEE (reference sequence). CDR3 length: 15 amino acids. V dropped 1 base and J dropped 1 base, with 10 bases sitting between them. The gene calls are TRBV5-5 and TRBJ2-3; TRBD2 is a possible D gene (6 bases). This TCR derives from a woman younger than 30 in good health. Specimen: blood. In DNA, the CDR3 is TGTGCCAGCAGCTTGCTGCAGCGGGGCACAGATACGCAGTATTTT. It codes for CASSLLQRGTDTQYF. The full variable domain, completed using reference TRBV5-5 and TRBJ2-3, is DAGVTQSPTHLIKTRGQQVTLRCSPISGHKSVSWYQQVLGQGPQFIFQYYEKEERGRGNFPDRFSARQFPNYSSELNVNALLLGDSALYLCASSLLQRGTDTQYFGPGTRLTVL.